This TCR beta chain was recorded in a study of blood T cell repertoires in COVID-19. Study context: The United States, Italy and Spain supplied acute and convalescent COVID-19 samples. Sample material is recorded as cDNA or gDNA derived from T cells, B-cell-depleted T cells, or PBMCs.

The repertoire was sequenced with immunoSEQ multiplex PCR; TCRdb's copy has only in-frame clones and lacks some. The sample lists under 65,000 clones, about 72% occurring once. The CDR3 loop spans 15 amino acids. V was cut by 6 bases and J by 2 bases, with 13 bases left in between. From germline, CDR1 is SNHLY and CDR2 FYNNEI. The study assigned cohorts using participant-reported clinical history. The V gene is TRBV2, the J gene TRBJ1-4; D is ambiguous. This TCR came from a woman aged 45-60 years with acute COVID-19. The sample consisted of PBMCs or T cells enriched from blood (not recorded which). The CDR3 DNA is TGTGCCAGCAGGGACCAATCGGGGACTAATGAAAAACTGTTTTTT. Amino acid sequence: CASRDQSGTNEKLFF.